The clone carrying this TCR beta chain occurred a few times. This sample stems from a study of blood T cell repertoires in COVID-19. On the study more broadly: T cells, B-cell-depleted T cells, or PBMCs provided the cDNA or gDNA that served as material.

The CDR3 sequence is 16 residues long. CDR1 is LNHDA and CDR2 is SQIVND in the germline V gene (reference sequence). The V gene lost 3 bases and the J gene lost 2 bases, with 14 bases spanning the gap. TCRdb's table, derived via immunoSEQ multiplex PCR, lists solely in-frame clones and lacks some. The sample records roughly 63,000 clones, 65% to 75% being singletons. The sample was peripheral blood. The receptor comes from a woman of 80 years or more with acute or convalescent COVID-19. The V gene is TRBV19, the J gene TRBJ1-5, with D unresolved. The CDR3 region is CASSILPGLGNQPQHF. The DNA for the CDR3 is TGTGCCAGTAGTATTCTTCCGGGGTTGGGCAATCAGCCCCAGCATTTT.